One and the same sample provided the 11 T cell receptor beta chains below, sequenced in a study of shared clonotypes between healthy human individuals. The method was immunoSEQ multiplex PCR; TCRdb's version includes in-frame clones alone and lacks a portion of them. The data contain some 2,000,000 clones, more than 90% of them seen just once; the ten biggest clones take up 0.1% to 0.15%. The sequenced sample consisted of naive CD4+ T cells sorted from blood. This sample's subset: CD45RA+ positively selected. These TCRs come from a man aged 18 to 35 in good health.

The rearrangement uses TRBV5-1 and TRBJ1-2; 8 bases are a match to TRBD1. The CDR3 covers 15 residues. Per germline, CDR1 SGHRS and CDR2 YFSETQ. The junction had 2 bases not matched to a gene; V was cut back by 0 bases and J by 1 base. The CDR3 DNA sequence: TGCGCCAGCAGCTTGGTTACAGGGGGTAACTATGGCTACACCTTC. Translated, it gives CASSLVTGGNYGYTF.

The chain couples TRBV10-3 to TRBJ2-6, with D possibly matching TRBD2 (5 bases). The CDR3 loop spans 15 amino acids. The V gene lost 6 bases and the J gene lost 0 bases, with 9 bases spanning the gap. Germline V gene lookup returns CDR1 ENHRY and CDR2 SYGVKD. The DNA for the CDR3 is TGTGCCATCAGCCTAGCTAGCTCTGGGGCCAACGTCCTGACTTTC. Encoded protein: CAISLASSGANVLTF.

J is TRBJ2-1 and V is TRBV7-2; 10 positions match TRBD2. V trimming: 6 bases; J trimming: 0 bases; junction bases outside the gene matches: 5. Germline V gives CDR1 SGHTA, CDR2 FQGNSA. The CDR3 covers 16 residues. This CDR3 reads CASSRTSGSSYNEQFF. The CDR3 coding sequence is TGTGCCAGCAGTCGGACTAGCGGAAGCTCCTACAATGAGCAGTTCTTC.

V usage is TRBV29-1 and J usage is TRBJ2-2; 7 bases map to TRBD1. Germline V gives CDR1 SQVTM, CDR2 ANQGSEA. V lost 6 bases and J lost 3; bases outside the gene matches: 7. The CDR3 has 14 residues. For the CDR3, the DNA is TGCAGCGTACCGGGACAGACTTACACCGGGGAGCTGTTTTTT. This sequence encodes CSVPGQTYTGELFF.

The chain recombines TRBV27 with TRBJ2-1; D perhaps matches TRBD2 (7 bases). The V end was cut by 5 bases, the J end by 4 bases, with 18 bases between. The germline V gene has CDR1 MNHEY and CDR2 SMNVEV (reference sequence). This CDR3 has 16 residues. The CDR3 region has the DNA TGTGCCAGCAGTCCGACAGGCCCGGGGGGATACAATGAGCAGTTCTTC. Translated, it gives CASSPTGPGGYNEQFF.

This CDR3 is CASSLDGTKETQYF. Written as DNA, the CDR3 is TGCGCCAGCAGCTTGGATGGGACTAAAGAGACCCAGTACTTC. The chain combines TRBV5-1 with TRBJ2-5, with TRBD2 matching 7 bases. Germline CDR1 is SGHRS and CDR2 is YFSETQ. V lost 0 bases and J lost 3; bases outside the gene matches: 2. CDR3 length equals 14 residues.

This sequence joins TRBV18 and TRBJ2-3; D not resolved. The germline V gene has CDR1 KGHSH and CDR2 LQKENI. V was pared by 2 bases and J by 2 bases, with 11 bases between. The CDR3 is 15 residues long. The CDR3 sequence is CASSPSAATTDTQYF. The CDR3 nucleotides are TGTGCCAGCTCACCATCGGCAGCAACCACAGATACGCAGTATTTT.

This rearrangement joins TRBV6-5 to TRBJ1-1, with 8 bases that match TRBD1. This CDR3 is 12 amino acids long. Per the germline V gene, CDR1 is MNHEY and CDR2 is SVGAGI. The junction had 9 bases not matched to a gene; V was cut back by 7 bases and J by 11 bases. The CDR3 DNA follows: TGTGCCAGCACCGGACAGGGTCGACGGGCTTTCTTT. This gives the protein CASTGQGRRAFF.

The chain links TRBV7-3 to TRBJ1-5; D gene unclear. Germline values: CDR1 SGHTA, CDR2 FQGTGA. The CDR3 is made up of 15 amino acids. The ends were cut back, 0 bases at V and 7 bases at J, with 13 bases in the middle. The CDR3 DNA reads as TGTGCCAGCAGCTTAACCTCCGGGGTAGGCCAGCCCCAGCATTTT. It codes for CASSLTSGVGQPQHF.

The chain links TRBV7-2 to TRBJ2-3; 9 bases are shared with TRBD2. CDR3 length equals 19 residues. Germline CDR1 and CDR2: SGHTA and FQGNSA. V gave up 4 bases and J gave up 5 bases; unmatched junction bases: 19. CDR3 protein: CASSSLVMAGGPHRDTQYF. The CDR3 DNA sequence: TGTGCCAGCAGCTCCCTAGTGATGGCGGGAGGGCCACATCGAGATACGCAGTATTTT.

The chain couples TRBV6-6 to TRBJ2-1, with TRBD1 matching 12 bases. The V gene's germline CDR1 is MNHNY and CDR2 SVGAGI (reference sequence). This CDR3 comprises 15 residues. V dropped 6 bases and J dropped 8; count of bases not matched to a gene: 8. The CDR3 DNA sequence: TGTGCCAGCAGCCCTGGGACAGGGGGCTTGGATGAGCAGTTCTTC. Translating it yields CASSPGTGGLDEQFF.